The rows below give T cell receptor beta chains drawn from one sample of a study of shared clonotypes between healthy human individuals. Sequenced by immunoSEQ multiplex PCR; TCRdb stores in-frame clones only, minus some. The sample includes about 560,000 clones, around 76% of them seen just once. Sequences were obtained from PBMCs. These receptors originate from a woman aged 40 to 49 in good health. Some clones in this sample may be carry-over from other donors' samples. The CDR3 runs from the conserved cysteine through the conserved F or W. Each record gives: V gene, D gene, clone size, J gene, CDR3 protein, CDR3 DNA. The D gene is left open where the match is weak. Size tells how often a clone was seen (once, few, many) or the class of an expanded clone, and some rows leave it out.

TRBV15	TRBD2	.	TRBJ2-7	CATSRDIVLAGVGYEQYF	TGTGCCACCAGCAGAGATATCGTACTAGCGGGAGTGGGGTACGAGCAGTACTTC
TRBV2	.	.	TRBJ2-5	CASSDEWQPKETQYF	TGTGCCAGCAGTGATGAGTGGCAGCCAAAAGAGACCCAGTACTTC
TRBV6-5	.	once	TRBJ1-1	CASREQGLTEAFF	TGTGCCAGCAGGGAACAGGGTTTAACTGAAGCTTTCTTT
TRBV12-2	.	.	TRBJ2-5	CASRLGEKEETQYF	TGTGCAAGTCGCTTAGGGGAAAAAGAAGAGACCCAGTACTTC
TRBV18	TRBD1	.	TRBJ1-2	CASSLRTGGNYGYTF	TGTGCCAGCTCCCTCCGGACAGGGGGTAATTATGGCTACACCTTC
TRBV18	TRBD1	.	TRBJ2-7	CASAGTGTYEQYF	TGTGCCAGCGCCGGGACAGGCACCTACGAGCAGTACTTC
TRBV29-1	.	.	TRBJ1-1	CSVEDGTEAFF	TGCAGCGTTGAAGATGGAACTGAAGCTTTCTTT
TRBV5-1	.	many	TRBJ2-1	CASSLGQAYNEQFF	TGCGCCAGCAGCTTGGGACAAGCTTACAATGAGCAGTTCTTC
TRBV30	.	.	TRBJ1-1	CAWSDPPAAEEAFF	TGTGCCTGGAGTGACCCGCCGGCCGCCGAGGAAGCTTTCTTT
TRBV5-1	.	.	TRBJ2-5	CASSLGWAYSGETQYF	TGCGCCAGCAGCCTGGGGTGGGCCTACTCAGGGGAGACCCAGTACTTC
TRBV15	TRBD1	.	TRBJ2-5	CATSWGRGQETQYF	TGTGCCACATCGTGGGGCAGGGGGCAAGAGACCCAGTACTTC
TRBV15	.	.	TRBJ1-5	CATSRGFGQPQHF	TGTGCCACCAGCAGAGGGTTCGGTCAGCCCCAGCATTTT
TRBV28	TRBD2	.	TRBJ2-4	CASSLFTSGRRGNIQYF	TGTGCCAGCAGTTTGTTTACGAGCGGGAGAAGGGGAAACATTCAGTACTTC
TRBV2	.	.	TRBJ2-7	CASNVRGTSPEQYF	TGTGCCAGTAACGTAAGAGGAACCTCCCCCGAGCAGTACTTC
TRBV28	.	.	TRBJ1-5	CASSHQQPQHF	TGTGCCAGCAGTCACCAGCAGCCCCAGCATTTT